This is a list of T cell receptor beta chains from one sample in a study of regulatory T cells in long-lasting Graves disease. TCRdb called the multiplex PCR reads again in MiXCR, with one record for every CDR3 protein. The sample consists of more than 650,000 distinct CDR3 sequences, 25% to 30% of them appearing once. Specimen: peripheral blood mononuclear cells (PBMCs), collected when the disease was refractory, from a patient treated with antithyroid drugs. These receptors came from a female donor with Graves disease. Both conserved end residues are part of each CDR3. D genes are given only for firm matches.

cdr3_aa: CASRMGQQTYEQYF; v_call: TRBV6-1; d_call: TRBD1
cdr3_aa: CASNPPGAEAFF; v_call: TRBV28; d_call: .
cdr3_aa: CASSLEGRKAHNVLTF; v_call: TRBV11-2; d_call: .
cdr3_aa: CSVSWQGRTEAFF; v_call: TRBV29-1; d_call: .
cdr3_aa: CASSEPTSYEQYF; v_call: TRBV6-1; d_call: .
cdr3_aa: CASSPRHPNQPQHF; v_call: TRBV4-1; d_call: .
cdr3_aa: CASSQDPPATNEKLFF; v_call: TRBV3-1; d_call: .
cdr3_aa: CASSLGRGSGTDTQYF; v_call: TRBV7-9; d_call: .
cdr3_aa: CATSTGYGFYTF; v_call: TRBV15; d_call: .
cdr3_aa: CSARDLGAGVFEQYF; v_call: TRBV20-1; d_call: .
cdr3_aa: CASSLARKNIQYF; v_call: TRBV11-2; d_call: .
cdr3_aa: CAGRTGTASEAFF; v_call: TRBV19; d_call: TRBD1
cdr3_aa: CASSADTNTEAFF; v_call: TRBV28; d_call: .
cdr3_aa: CASSVGPGLASYEQYF; v_call: TRBV9; d_call: TRBD2
cdr3_aa: CASMFSGTPPTNYGYTF; v_call: TRBV19; d_call: .
cdr3_aa: CSAIVRPYEQYF; v_call: TRBV20-1; d_call: .
cdr3_aa: CASSPIYETGELFF; v_call: TRBV7-9; d_call: .
cdr3_aa: CASSWGTPQNTEAFF; v_call: TRBV5-4; d_call: .
cdr3_aa: CVGENTGELFF; v_call: TRBV7-9; d_call: .
cdr3_aa: CAITQDGEGTEAFF; v_call: TRBV10-3; d_call: .
cdr3_aa: CASSPVKGVTDTQYF; v_call: TRBV7-3; d_call: .
cdr3_aa: CSVGTTRADNYGYTF; v_call: TRBV29-1; d_call: .
cdr3_aa: CSARERAGQGAEQYF; v_call: TRBV20-1; d_call: TRBD1
cdr3_aa: CAFLRRTEAFF; v_call: TRBV30; d_call: .
cdr3_aa: CASRLSGNTIYF; v_call: TRBV28; d_call: .
cdr3_aa: CSARVAGLYEQYF; v_call: TRBV20-1; d_call: TRBD2
cdr3_aa: CATTRTGGNEQYF; v_call: TRBV15; d_call: TRBD1
cdr3_aa: CASSFKWAGELFF; v_call: TRBV11-2; d_call: .
cdr3_aa: CASSVGLAQSHEQYF; v_call: TRBV9; d_call: .
cdr3_aa: CASRHDRGGAGELFF; v_call: TRBV6-1; d_call: TRBD1
cdr3_aa: CASSSFASGRANEQFF; v_call: TRBV11-1; d_call: TRBD2
cdr3_aa: CASSGGTTAFF; v_call: TRBV25-1; d_call: .
cdr3_aa: CASSHNRDYELPWDGYTF; v_call: TRBV2; d_call: .
cdr3_aa: CASSYIAGEETQYF; v_call: TRBV27; d_call: TRBD2
cdr3_aa: CASSLAVSGIRNQPQHF; v_call: TRBV5-6; d_call: .
cdr3_aa: CSVARGRNQPQHF; v_call: TRBV29-1; d_call: .
cdr3_aa: CASRPSALGGYTF; v_call: TRBV2; d_call: .
cdr3_aa: CASSLVFQGDEQFF; v_call: TRBV11-3; d_call: .